A selection of T cell receptor beta chains follows, all from one sample in a study of cytomegalovirus exposure and HLA in healthy donors. Profiled with immunoSEQ multiplex PCR; TCRdb holds only in-frame clones, not every one. The repertoire has 200,000 to 250,000 clones, roughly 84% of them found once; the top ten carry 2% to 2.5%. The sequenced sample consisted of PBMCs. These receptors all stem from a woman younger than 35 in good health and CMV-seropositive. Both conserved end residues are part of each CDR3. Each record gives: J gene, clone size, D gene, V gene, CDR3 protein, CDR3 DNA. D genes are given only for firm matches. Size tells how often a clone was seen (once, few, many) or the class of an expanded clone, and some rows leave it out.

>TRBJ2-1|-|-|TRBV19
CASSIVQLNNEQFF
TGTGCCAGTAGTATAGTCCAACTCAACAATGAGCAGTTCTTC
>TRBJ1-5|-|-|TRBV11-2
CASSSQQGLEPQHF
TGTGCCAGCAGCTCTCAACAGGGTTTGGAGCCCCAGCATTTT
>TRBJ2-3|-|-|TRBV27
CASSFTWSRASTDTQYF
TGTGCCAGCAGTTTTACCTGGTCAAGAGCTAGCACAGATACGCAGTATTTT
>TRBJ1-3|-|-|TRBV7-9
CASSLGSGNTIYF
TGTGCCAGCAGTCTCGGTTCGGGAAACACCATATATTTT
>TRBJ2-7|few|-|TRBV19
CASSIIGGNYEQYF
TGTGCCAGTAGTATAATTGGCGGGAACTACGAGCAGTACTTC
>TRBJ2-1|-|TRBD2|TRBV2
CASSGLAGDNEQFF
TGTGCCAGCAGCGGACTAGCGGGAGACAATGAGCAGTTCTTC
>TRBJ2-5|-|TRBD2|TRBV4-1
CASSQVAGEETQYF
TGCGCCAGCAGCCAAGTAGCGGGAGAAGAGACCCAGTACTTC
>TRBJ2-4|-|TRBD2|TRBV27
CASSPGLAGNIQYF
TGTGCCAGCAGTCCCGGACTAGCGGGAAACATTCAGTACTTC
>TRBJ1-2|few|-|TRBV30
CAWTDVESLHYTF
TGTGCCTGGACCGACGTGGAGAGTTTGCACTACACCTTC
>TRBJ2-5|-|-|TRBV5-1
CASSYRDYQETQYF
TGCGCCAGCAGTTACCGGGACTACCAAGAGACCCAGTACTTC
>TRBJ1-2|-|-|TRBV6-1
CASSEFAGLTYGYTF
TGTGCCAGCAGTGAATTCGCGGGACTCACCTATGGCTACACCTTC
>TRBJ2-7|-|-|TRBV4-1
CASSQGRVKDEQYF
TGCGCCAGCAGCCAAGGGAGGGTGAAGGACGAGCAGTACTTC
>TRBJ2-7|-|-|TRBV5-1
CASSLAAGAAYEQYF
TGCGCCAGCAGCTTGGCGGCGGGGGCAGCCTACGAGCAGTACTTC
>TRBJ2-3|-|TRBD2|TRBV29-1
CSVVRETTDTQYF
TGCAGCGTCGTGCGGGAGACCACAGATACGCAGTATTTT
>TRBJ2-1|-|-|TRBV27
CASSFSGEGMFF
TGTGCCAGCAGTTTTTCGGGGGAAGGTATGTTCTTC
>TRBJ1-1|-|TRBD1|TRBV10-3
CAITDRVNTEAFF
TGTGCCATCACCGACAGGGTTAACACTGAAGCTTTCTTT
>TRBJ2-1|once|-|TRBV28
CASSFFVSEQFF
TGTGCCAGCAGTTTTTTTGTCAGTGAGCAGTTCTTC
>TRBJ2-7|once|TRBD2|TRBV7-2
CASNSGTSDSYEQYF
TGTGCCAGCAACTCCGGGACTAGCGACTCCTACGAGCAGTACTTC
>TRBJ1-2|-|-|TRBV11-2
CASRSPTDYGYTF
TGTGCCAGCAGGTCCCCAACGGACTATGGCTACACCTTC
>TRBJ1-1|-|-|TRBV10-3
CAFRDTYTEAFF
TGTGCCTTCCGGGACACTTACACTGAAGCTTTCTTT
>TRBJ2-2|-|-|TRBV7-6
CASSQSPDTRGELFF
TGTGCCAGCAGCCAGAGTCCGGACACCCGCGGGGAGCTGTTTTTT
>TRBJ1-1|few|-|TRBV19
CASSRHPWNTEAFF
TGTGCCAGTAGTAGACATCCCTGGAACACTGAAGCTTTCTTT
>TRBJ1-1|-|TRBD1|TRBV28
CASSFTGALGKDTEAFF
TGTGCCAGCAGTTTTACAGGGGCCCTCGGGAAGGACACTGAAGCTTTCTTT
>TRBJ2-7|-|TRBD1|TRBV10-3
CAISSGQGKGDTYEQYF
TGTGCCATCAGTTCCGGACAGGGGAAGGGGGATACCTACGAGCAGTACTTC
>TRBJ1-1|-|-|TRBV18
CASSPGGNTEAFF
TGTGCCAGCTCACCGGGGGGAAACACTGAAGCTTTCTTT
>TRBJ1-1|few|-|TRBV29-1
CSVEAGGHRNTEAFF
TGCAGCGTTGAAGCGGGGGGACACAGGAACACTGAAGCTTTCTTT
>TRBJ1-2|once|-|TRBV4-1
CASSQDTGAKYGYTF
TGCGCCAGCAGCCAAGATACTGGGGCAAAGTATGGCTACACCTTC
>TRBJ1-3|-|-|TRBV7-6
CASSLRLGGFDTIYF
TGTGCCAGCAGCTTACGACTGGGGGGTTTTGACACCATATATTTT
>TRBJ1-1|-|-|TRBV5-5
CASSLLGRGVEAFF
TGTGCCAGCAGCTTACTTGGACGGGGTGTTGAAGCTTTCTTT
>TRBJ1-5|-|-|TRBV7-3
CASSFPRSLRNQPQHF
TGTGCCAGCAGCTTTCCACGTAGCCTTCGGAATCAGCCCCAGCATTTT
>TRBJ2-7|-|-|TRBV6-5
CASSYPTGFDYYEQYF
TGTGCCAGCAGTTACCCTACAGGCTTCGATTACTACGAGCAGTACTTC
>TRBJ2-7|-|-|TRBV27
CASSLGASYEQYF
TGTGCCAGCAGTTTAGGGGCTTCCTACGAGCAGTACTTC
>TRBJ2-7|-|TRBD2|TRBV6-1
CASSSTSGSYEQYF
TGTGCCAGCAGTTCGACTAGCGGGTCCTACGAGCAGTACTTC
>TRBJ2-1|-|-|TRBV10-1
CASSDQTVASYNEQFF
TGCGCCAGCAGTGATCAGACAGTTGCCTCCTACAATGAGCAGTTCTTC
>TRBJ2-7|few|-|TRBV6-5
CASSYAGQHYEQYF
TGTGCCAGCAGTTACGCGGGACAGCACTACGAGCAGTACTTC
>TRBJ2-7|-|-|TRBV4-2
CASSPSGYEQYF
TGTGCCAGCAGCCCCTCGGGCTACGAGCAGTACTTC
>TRBJ2-7|-|-|TRBV6-5
CASSYIKQGAYEQYF
TGTGCCAGCAGTTATATAAAGCAGGGTGCGTACGAGCAGTACTTC
>TRBJ1-2|-|TRBD1|TRBV5-6
CASSLWGTVFYGYTF
TGTGCCAGCAGCTTGTGGGGGACAGTTTTCTATGGCTACACCTTC
>TRBJ1-1|-|-|TRBV28
CASSPTDPNTEAFF
TGTGCCAGCAGTCCCACAGACCCGAACACTGAAGCTTTCTTT
>TRBJ1-2|-|-|TRBV6-1
CASNLDRFYGYTF
TGTGCCAGCAACCTCGACAGGTTCTATGGCTACACCTTC
>TRBJ2-2|-|-|TRBV18
CASSQTNTGELFF
TGTGCCAGCTCCCAGACGAACACCGGGGAGCTGTTTTTT
>TRBJ1-1|-|TRBD1|TRBV25-1
CASSDRGTTEAFF
TGTGCCAGCTCCGACAGGGGGACCACTGAAGCTTTCTTT
>TRBJ2-7|-|TRBD2|TRBV19
CASAPGLGAYEQYF
TGTGCCAGTGCTCCGGGACTAGGGGCCTACGAGCAGTACTTC
>TRBJ1-2|-|TRBD1|TRBV9
CASNARQGAVGYTF
TGTGCCAGCAACGCCAGACAGGGGGCGGTTGGCTACACCTTC
>TRBJ1-3|-|TRBD1|TRBV19
CASRTGGENTIYF
TGTGCCAGTCGGACAGGGGGCGAAAACACCATATATTTT
>TRBJ2-1|-|TRBD2|TRBV6-1
CASSPRTSGRAAQFF
TGTGCCAGCAGTCCAAGGACTAGCGGGAGGGCTGCGCAGTTCTTC
>TRBJ1-1|-|TRBD1|TRBV30
CAWEASGGRTEAFF
TGTGCCTGGGAGGCCTCAGGGGGCAGGACTGAAGCTTTCTTT
>TRBJ2-7|-|TRBD1|TRBV19
CASSPRDRAEQYF
TGTGCCAGTAGTCCCCGGGACAGGGCCGAGCAGTACTTC
>TRBJ1-1|-|-|TRBV7-2
CASSFPGGTGGNTEAFF
TGTGCCAGCAGCTTTCCCGGGGGGACCGGCGGGAACACTGAAGCTTTCTTT
>TRBJ1-1|-|-|TRBV30
CAWSVRSETEAFF
TGTGCCTGGAGTGTACGGAGTGAAACTGAAGCTTTCTTT
>TRBJ2-4|-|TRBD1|TRBV5-4
CASSAGTGGTKNIQYF
TGTGCCAGCAGCGCAGGGACAGGGGGAACCAAAAACATTCAGTACTTC
>TRBJ1-2|-|TRBD1|TRBV5-4
CASNRDSVTFYGYTF
TGTGCCAGCAACCGGGACAGTGTTACGTTCTATGGCTACACCTTC
>TRBJ2-1|-|-|TRBV9
CASSVGTTYNEQFF
TGTGCCAGCAGCGTAGGTACGACTTACAATGAGCAGTTCTTC
>TRBJ2-2|-|TRBD2|TRBV28
CASGGNRELFF
TGTGCCTCGGGGGGAAACAGGGAGCTGTTTTTT
>TRBJ1-3|-|-|TRBV5-1
CASSSQGQGNTIYF
TGCGCCAGCAGCTCACAGGGACAAGGAAACACCATATATTTT